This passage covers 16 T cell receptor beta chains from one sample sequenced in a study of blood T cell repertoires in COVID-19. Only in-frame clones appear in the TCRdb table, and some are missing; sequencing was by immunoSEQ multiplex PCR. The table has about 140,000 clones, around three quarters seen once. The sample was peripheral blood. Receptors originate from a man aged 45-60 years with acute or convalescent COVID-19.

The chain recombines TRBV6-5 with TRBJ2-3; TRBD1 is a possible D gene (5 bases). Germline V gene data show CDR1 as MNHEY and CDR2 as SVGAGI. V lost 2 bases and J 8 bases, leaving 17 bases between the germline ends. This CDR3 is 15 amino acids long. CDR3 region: CASSYGQGPTGTQYF. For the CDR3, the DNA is TGTGCCAGCAGTTACGGTCAGGGTCCAACGGGTACGCAGTATTTT.

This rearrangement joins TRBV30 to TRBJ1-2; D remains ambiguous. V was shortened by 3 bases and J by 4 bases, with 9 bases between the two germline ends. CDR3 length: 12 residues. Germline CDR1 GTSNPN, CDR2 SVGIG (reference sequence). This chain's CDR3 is CAWRPVRYGYTF. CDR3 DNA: TGTGCCTGGAGACCGGTTCGCTATGGCTACACCTTC.

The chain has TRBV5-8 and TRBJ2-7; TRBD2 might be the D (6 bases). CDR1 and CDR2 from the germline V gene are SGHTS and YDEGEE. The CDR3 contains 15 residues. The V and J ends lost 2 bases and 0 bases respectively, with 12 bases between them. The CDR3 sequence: CASSLGEAYSYEQYV. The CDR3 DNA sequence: TGTGCCAGCAGCTTAGGGGAGGCTTACTCCTACGAGCAGTACGTC.

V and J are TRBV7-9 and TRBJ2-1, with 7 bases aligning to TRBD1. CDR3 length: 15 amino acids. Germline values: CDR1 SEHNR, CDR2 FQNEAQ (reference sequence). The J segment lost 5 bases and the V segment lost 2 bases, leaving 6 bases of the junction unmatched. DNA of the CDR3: TGTGCCAGCAGCTTAACCGGGACAGCCGACAATGAGCAGTTCTTC. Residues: CASSLTGTADNEQFF.

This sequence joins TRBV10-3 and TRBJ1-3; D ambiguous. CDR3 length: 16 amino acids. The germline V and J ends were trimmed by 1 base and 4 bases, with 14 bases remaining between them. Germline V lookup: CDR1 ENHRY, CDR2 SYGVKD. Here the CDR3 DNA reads TGTGCCATCAGTGAGTTCGAACTCTTTAAAGGAAACACCATATATTTT. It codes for CAISEFELFKGNTIYF.

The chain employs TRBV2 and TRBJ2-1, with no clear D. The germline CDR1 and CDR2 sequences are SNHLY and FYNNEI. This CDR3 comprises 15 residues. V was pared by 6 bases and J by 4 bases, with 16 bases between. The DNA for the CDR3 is TGTGCCAGCAGGAACGTGGGCCAAGGTTACAATGAGCAGTTCTTC. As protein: CASRNVGQGYNEQFF.

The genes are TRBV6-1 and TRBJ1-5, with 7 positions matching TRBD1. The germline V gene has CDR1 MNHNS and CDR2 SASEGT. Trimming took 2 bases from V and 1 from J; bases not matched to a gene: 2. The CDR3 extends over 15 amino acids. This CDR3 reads CASSERGQSNQPQHF. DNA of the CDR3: TGTGCCAGCAGTGAAAGGGGGCAGAGCAATCAGCCCCAGCATTTT.

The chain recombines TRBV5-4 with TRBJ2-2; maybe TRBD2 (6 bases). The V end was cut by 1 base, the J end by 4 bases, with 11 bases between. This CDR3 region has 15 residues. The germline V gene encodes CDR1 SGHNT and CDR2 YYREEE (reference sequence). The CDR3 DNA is TGTGCCAGCAGCTTGACTAGCTGGGGCACCGGGGAGCTGTTTTTT. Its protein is CASSLTSWGTGELFF.

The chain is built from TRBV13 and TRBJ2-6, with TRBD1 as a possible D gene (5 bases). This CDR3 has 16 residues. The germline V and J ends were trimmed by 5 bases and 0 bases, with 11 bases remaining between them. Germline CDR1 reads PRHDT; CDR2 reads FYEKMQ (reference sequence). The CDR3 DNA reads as TGTGCCAGCAGCACCCGGACACCCTCTGGGGCCAACGTCCTGACTTTC. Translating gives CASSTRTPSGANVLTF.

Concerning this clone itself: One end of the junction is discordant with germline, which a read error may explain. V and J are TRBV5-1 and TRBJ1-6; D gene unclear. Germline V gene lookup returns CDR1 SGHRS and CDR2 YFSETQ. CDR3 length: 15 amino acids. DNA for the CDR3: TGCGCCAGCCGCTTCGAGGCGAATAATAATTCACCCCTCCACTTT. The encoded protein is CASRFEANNNSPLHF. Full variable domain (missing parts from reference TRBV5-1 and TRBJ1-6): KAGVTQTPRYLIKTRGQQVTLSCSPISGHRSVSWYQQTPGQGLQFLFEYFSETQRNKGNFPGRFSGRQFSNSRSEMNVSTLELGDSALYLCASRFEANNNSPLHFGNGTRLTVT.

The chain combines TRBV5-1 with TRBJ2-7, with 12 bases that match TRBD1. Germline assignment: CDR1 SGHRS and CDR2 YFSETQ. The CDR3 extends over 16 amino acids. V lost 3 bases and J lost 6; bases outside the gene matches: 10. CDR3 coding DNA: TGCGCCAGCAGCTATGGGCTGGGACAGGGGGCCTCCGAGCAGTACGTC. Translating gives CASSYGLGQGASEQYV.

The CDR3 here is CASSPGTSPYTQYF. DNA for the CDR3: TGTGCCAGCAGCCCCGGGACTTCCCCCTATACGCAGTATTTT. The chain joins TRBV2 to TRBJ2-3; D is perhaps TRBD2 (6 bases). Germline V gene data show CDR1 as SNHLY and CDR2 as FYNNEI. V was pared by 6 bases and J by 7 bases, with 17 bases between. CDR3 length: 14 residues.

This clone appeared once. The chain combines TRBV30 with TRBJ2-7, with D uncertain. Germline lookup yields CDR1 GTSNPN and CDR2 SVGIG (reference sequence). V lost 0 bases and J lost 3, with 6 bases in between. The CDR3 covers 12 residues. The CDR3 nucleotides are TGTGCCTGGAGTGTTAACAGCTACGAGCAGTACTTC. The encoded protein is CAWSVNSYEQYF.

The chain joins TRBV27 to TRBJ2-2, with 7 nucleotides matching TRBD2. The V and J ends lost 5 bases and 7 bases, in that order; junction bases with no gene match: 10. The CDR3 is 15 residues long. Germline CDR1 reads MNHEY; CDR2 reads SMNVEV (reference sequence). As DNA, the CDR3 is TGTGCCAGCAGTGCCCTGGGAGGGTTGCGCGGGGAGCTGTTTTTT. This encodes CASSALGGLRGELFF.

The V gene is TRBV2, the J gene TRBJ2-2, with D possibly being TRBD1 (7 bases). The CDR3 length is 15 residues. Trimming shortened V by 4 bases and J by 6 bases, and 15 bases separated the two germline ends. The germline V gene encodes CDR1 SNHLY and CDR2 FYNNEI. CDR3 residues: CASSGRGHVAGELFF. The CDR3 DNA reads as TGTGCCAGCAGTGGGAGGGGGCATGTCGCCGGGGAGCTGTTTTTT. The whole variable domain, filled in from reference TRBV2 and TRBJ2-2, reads EPEVTQTPSHQVTQMGQEVILRCVPISNHLYFYWYRQILGQKVEFLVSFYNNEISEKSEIFDDQFSVERPDGSNFTLKIRSTKLEDSAMYFCASSGRGHVAGELFFGEGSRLTVL.

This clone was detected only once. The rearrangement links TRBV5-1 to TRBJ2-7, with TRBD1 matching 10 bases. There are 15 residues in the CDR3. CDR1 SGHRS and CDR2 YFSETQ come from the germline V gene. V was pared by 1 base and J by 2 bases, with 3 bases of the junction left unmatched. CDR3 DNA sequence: TGCGCCAGCAGCTTGAGGACAGGGGGGACCTACGAGCAGTACTTC. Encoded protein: CASSLRTGGTYEQYF.